The 3 T cell receptor beta chains presented below share a single source sample, sequenced in a study of type 1 regulatory T cells. MiXCR, run by TCRdb on the reads, gives a single entry per CDR3 protein. The data hold around 23,000 distinct CDR3 sequences, with less than 60% observed a single time. These TCRs are of unknown antigen specificity. What was sequenced was cultured T cells, either the whole culture or a sorted T cell fraction (not recorded which). The receptor source for this set is a human donor in good health.

This chain connects TRBV10-3 to TRBJ2-2; 12 positions agree with TRBD2. Germline CDR1 and CDR2: ENHRY and SYGVKD. Losses at the gene ends were 10 bases for V and 4 bases for J; bases not matched to a gene: 4. There are 14 residues in the CDR3. The CDR3 DNA reads TGTGCCACGACTAGCGGGGGCGGCACCGGGGAGCTGTTTTTT. Protein sequence: CATTSGGGTGELFF.

This clonotype is medium-sized by share. The gene calls are TRBV6-5 and TRBJ2-1, with 10 bases identical to TRBD1. V was clipped by 5 bases and J by 6 bases; unmatched bases: 7. The CDR3 loop spans 15 amino acids. Germline CDR1 reads MNHEY; CDR2 reads SVGAGI. The CDR3 DNA is TGTGCCAGCAGTGGACCCGGGACAGGGGTCAATGAGCAGTTCTTC. Protein sequence: CASSGPGTGVNEQFF.

The chain links TRBV12-3 or TRBV12-4 to TRBJ2-4, with TRBD1 matching over 7 bases. This CDR3 spans 14 amino acids. V lost 3 bases to trimming and J lost 4 bases; unmatched junction nucleotides: 3. CDR3 amino acids: CASSFLTGKNIQYF. In DNA form, the CDR3 reads TGTGCCAGCAGTTTCTTGACAGGGAAAAACATTCAGTACTTC.